This TCR beta chain was captured by sequencing in a study of monozygotic twins with inflammatory bowel disease. Study-level results: Fewer clonotypes were shared with others by IBD patients than by healthy twins, especially with disease activity. Variability may have been added to patient repertoires by differing immunosuppressive treatments.

The CDR3 has 15 amino acids. Germline V gene sequence: CDR1 SGHRS, CDR2 YFSETQ. As to this clonotype: What it binds is unknown.

TCRdb re-called the 5' RACE reads and shows each CDR3 protein once, DNA omitted. The sample's table shows 150,000 to 200,000 distinct CDR3 sequences. The TCR comes from a human donor with ulcerative colitis or Crohn's disease, or a healthy co-twin of an affected twin (not recorded which). Sequenced material: blood. The V and J genes are TRBV5-1 and TRBJ2-7; the TRBD2 assignment by TCRdb is unverifiable without DNA. The CDR3 region is CASSLGAGESKEQYF.